These 19 T cell receptor beta chains were sequenced from one sample in a study of T cells in Graves' hyperthyroidism and ophthalmopathy. The CDR3 regions of TCR beta were amplified from RNA transcripts. The HTBI primer set served for first-round RT-PCR of the TCR CDR3. TCRdb used MiXCR to reprocess the multiplex PCR reads, holding one entry per CDR3 protein. In the table there are about 250,000 distinct CDR3 sequences, approximately 23% of which are singletons. The sample comprised blood. These receptors came from a woman between 40 and 50 years old with Graves' ophthalmopathy.

The V gene is TRBV6-2 or TRBV6-3, the J gene TRBJ1-1; D uncertain. The CDR3 loop spans 12 amino acids. Germline V lookup: CDR1 MNHEY, CDR2 SVGEGT. V lost 6 bases to trimming and J lost 5 bases, with 10 bases between them. The CDR3 spells CASRADWTEAFF. CDR3 nucleotide sequence: TGTGCCAGCAGAGCGGATTGGACTGAAGCTTTCTTT.

This clonotype was recorded many times. CDR3 sequence reads: CASSYSGLVGTGELFF. The DNA for the CDR3 is TGTGCCAGCAGTTACTCCGGACTAGTGGGAACCGGGGAGCTGTTTTTT. The chain joins TRBV6-5 to TRBJ2-2; 7 bases are a match to TRBD2. CDR1 is MNHEY, CDR2 SVGAGI, per germline. After removal of 0 bases from V and 5 bases from J, the junction contained 6 bases not matched to a gene. CDR3 size: 16 residues.

This clonotype was counted at least ten times. The rearrangement joins TRBV2 to TRBJ2-2; D gene unclear. The CDR3 consists of 13 residues. Germline CDR1 SNHLY, CDR2 FYNNEI. The V gene lost 7 bases and the J gene lost 6 bases, with 12 bases spanning the gap. CDR3 nucleotides: TGTGCCAGCAACCCGTCGAGATCCGGGGAGCTGTTTTTT. This gives the protein CASNPSRSGELFF.

This clonotype was counted only a few times. Here the CDR3 reads CASSPPGSRTQYF. CDR3 DNA: TGTGCCAGCAGCCCACCAGGGTCCAGGACCCAGTACTTC. The V and J genes are TRBV4-2 and TRBJ2-5; D is perhaps TRBD1 (5 bases). Germline V CDR1 and CDR2: LGHNA, YNFKEQ. Trimming cost V 4 bases and J 7 bases, with 13 bases left between them. This CDR3 is 13 amino acids long.

This clonotype was counted ten times or more. The chain couples TRBV25-1 to TRBJ2-4, with 9 bases fitting TRBD2. The length of the CDR3 is 14 residues. Germline V gives CDR1 MGHDK, CDR2 SYGVNS. The DNA of the CDR3 is TGTGCAAGTAGCGGGAGCCTCGCCAAAAACATTCAGTACTTC. It specifies CASSGSLAKNIQYF.

This clonotype was observed once. V gene TRBV9 combines with J gene TRBJ2-5; TRBD2 might be the D (6 bases). The CDR3 totals 15 residues. Germline loops: CDR1 SGDLS, CDR2 YYNGEE. With 0 bases removed from V and 5 bases from J, the gap between germline ends came to 14 bases. DNA for the CDR3: TGTGCCAGCAGCGTAGATCACGACCGGGGGGAGACCCAGTACTTC. Translation gives CASSVDHDRGETQYF.

A single count supports this clonotype. An end of the junction differs from the germline gene, which may be a read error. V is TRBV20-1 and J is TRBJ1-6; 7 bases are a match to TRBD1. The CDR3 contains 15 residues. Germline CDR1 reads DFQATT; CDR2 reads SNEGSKA (reference sequence). The CDR3, as DNA: TGCAGTGCTCTTTCCCGGACAGGATTCTATTCACCCCTCTACTTT. Translation: CSALSRTGFYSPLYF.

This clonotype was detected many times. This chain links TRBV12-3 or TRBV12-4 with TRBJ1-1; 12 positions agree with TRBD1. The CDR3 loop spans 16 amino acids. The V gene end was trimmed by 6 bases and the J gene end by 3 bases; junction bases not matched to a gene: 8. The CDR3 region has the DNA TGTGCCAGCAGCAGTGGGACAGGGGGCGTTGACACTGAAGCTTTCTTT. Protein: CASSSGTGGVDTEAFF.

This clonotype was detected ten times or more. The CDR3 nucleotides read TGTGCCACCTCGAGTGGTTGGGGTCAGCCCCAGCATTTT. Protein: CATSSGWGQPQHF. The chain has TRBV6-5 and TRBJ1-5, with no clear D. Trimming cost V 10 bases and J 6 bases, with 16 bases left between them. This CDR3 is built from 13 residues. Per the germline V gene, CDR1 is MNHEY and CDR2 is SVGAGI.

Of note for this clonotype: This may come from a read error, since a much larger clone is one base off. The rearrangement links TRBV12-3 or TRBV12-4 to TRBJ1-2; D uncertain. V was pared by 6 bases and J by 4 bases, with 9 bases between. CDR3 size: 12 residues. The CDR3 bases are TGTGCCAGCAGCCAAGTGGGCTATGGCTACACCTTC. This codes for CASSQVGYGYTF.

This clonotype was seen many times. This sequence joins TRBV11-2 and TRBJ2-5; tentatively, D is TRBD1 (8 bases). This CDR3 region has 19 residues. The V end was cut by 1 base, the J end by 9 bases, with 30 bases between. Looked up from germline, CDR1 is SGHAT and CDR2 is FQNNGV. CDR3 sequence: CASSLVQGAQGGPRGAQYF. The CDR3 DNA reads TGTGCCAGCAGCTTAGTTCAGGGGGCTCAAGGAGGACCCCGGGGGGCCCAGTACTTC.

This clonotype was picked up many times. This may be a read error: a much more frequent sequence differs by one nucleotide. Because it lacks the conserved phenylalanine or tryptophan at the end, this CDR3 is likely a read error. The gene calls are TRBV27 and TRBJ1-6; D is unresolved. Between the trimmed V and J ends, which lost 6 bases and 4 bases, there was a span of 13 bases. CDR1 and CDR2 (germline): MNHEY, SMNVEV (reference sequence). The CDR3 consists of 15 residues. CDR3 nucleotides: TGTGCCAGCAGGACTCATTTCAGATATAATTCACCCCTCCACCTT. It is translated as CASRTHFRYNSPLHL.

V usage is TRBV6-1 and J usage is TRBJ1-3; the D gene is possibly TRBD1 (5 bases). Germline V gene data show CDR1 as MNHNS and CDR2 as SASEGT. The CDR3 contains 16 residues. The ends were cut back, 6 bases at V and 0 bases at J, with 15 bases in the middle. CDR3 region: CASSTKGAHSGNTIYF. In DNA form, the CDR3 reads TGTGCCAGCAGCACTAAAGGGGCTCACTCTGGAAACACCATATATTTT.

This clonotype came up many times. A much larger clonotype is one base distant, so this may be a read error. The rearrangement joins TRBV2 to TRBJ1-1; 12 bases are a match to TRBD1. Germline V gives CDR1 SNHLY, CDR2 FYNNEI. The CDR3 is 13 amino acids. V was clipped by 8 bases and J by 4 bases; unmatched bases: 2. CDR3 sequence reads: CASGTGGFTEAFF. The CDR3 nucleotides are TGTGCCAGCGGGACAGGGGGCTTCACTGAAGCTTTCTTT.

This clonotype was seen repeatedly, ten times or more. The CDR3 coding sequence is TGTGCCCAACGGCCTTTAGCGGGAGCAAACTACGAGCAGTACTTC. It encodes CAQRPLAGANYEQYF. The rearrangement joins TRBV2 to TRBJ2-7; 9 nucleotides align to TRBD2. Germline V gene sequence: CDR1 SNHLY, CDR2 FYNNEI. CDR3 size: 15 residues. V was clipped by 11 bases and J by 3 bases; unmatched bases: 14.

In this sample, this clonotype turned up many times. V usage is TRBV6-5 and J usage is TRBJ2-5, with D perhaps TRBD2 (6 bases). The CDR3 consists of 14 residues. Germline V CDR1 and CDR2: MNHEY, SVGAGI. With 0 bases removed from V and 5 bases from J, the gap between germline ends came to 10 bases. The CDR3 bases are TGTGCCAGCAGTTACTCGGGAGGACGGGAGACCCAGTACTTC. Its protein is CASSYSGGRETQYF.

This clonotype occurred many times. The chain carries TRBV6-2 or TRBV6-3 and TRBJ2-7, with a weak D call TRBD2 (7 bases). The CDR3 totals 15 residues. Germline V gene data show CDR1 as MNHEY and CDR2 as SVGEGT. V gave up 6 bases and J gave up 1 base, with 16 bases separating them. DNA for the CDR3: TGTGCCAGCAGCCCACCCCGGGGGGCATCCTACGAGCAGTACTTC. Amino acid sequence: CASSPPRGASYEQYF.

The gene calls are TRBV6-1 and TRBJ1-2; 9 bases fit TRBD1. In germline, CDR1 is MNHNS, CDR2 SASEGT. Trimming took 10 bases from V and 3 from J; bases not matched to a gene: 6. This CDR3 region has 13 residues. CDR3 residues: CATAGQGDYGYTF. CDR3 in DNA: TGTGCCACAGCGGGACAGGGCGACTATGGCTACACCTTC.

This clonotype was seen many times. This chain connects TRBV6-1 to TRBJ1-2; weak D call: TRBD1 (5 bases). The CDR3 consists of 13 residues. Germline V gene sequence: CDR1 MNHNS, CDR2 SASEGT. Trimming pared 7 bases from V and 7 bases from J, leaving 16 bases between. CDR3 coding DNA: TGTGCCAGCAACCCGGGGGGTGTCTCTGGCTACACCTTC. Translation: CASNPGGVSGYTF.